The TCR beta chain described here comes from a study of T cell responses to AZD1222 COVID-19 vaccine. Turning to this clone: What it binds is unknown.

General study points: Sampling captured repertoires only after the peak T cell response. Targets within unmutated variant regions were reportedly found for nearly half of spike-specific TCRs.

The germline V gene has CDR1 SGHVS and CDR2 FQNEAQ. With V trimmed by 5 bases and J by 4 bases, 9 bases remained unmatched. The CDR3 is 16 amino acids. Assay: immunoSEQ multiplex PCR; the TCRdb copy retains only in-frame clones and omits some. The table has around 80,000 clones, 83% seen once. Recipients boosted at about 4 weeks or about 12 weeks are pooled. V gene TRBV7-8 combines with J gene TRBJ1-3; 9 nucleotides match TRBD1. This receptor was identified in an adult who received the AZD1222 COVID-19 vaccine. Here the sequenced sample was peripheral blood, taken 28 days after the second AZD1222 dose. The CDR3: CASSHASTGGGNTIYF. CDR3 coding DNA: TGTGCCAGCAGCCACGCCTCGACAGGGGGGGGAAACACCATATATTTT.